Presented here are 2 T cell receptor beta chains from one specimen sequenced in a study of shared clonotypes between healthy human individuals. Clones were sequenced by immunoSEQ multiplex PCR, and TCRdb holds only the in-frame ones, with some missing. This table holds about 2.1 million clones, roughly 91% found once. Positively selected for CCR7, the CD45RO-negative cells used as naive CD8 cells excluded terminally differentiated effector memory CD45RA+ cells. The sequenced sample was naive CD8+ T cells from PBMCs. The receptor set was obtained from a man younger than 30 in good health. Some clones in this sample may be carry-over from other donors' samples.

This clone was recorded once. CDR3 in DNA: TGCAGCGTTTATCAGGGGGTTGGGGCCAACGTCCTGACTTTC. It yields the protein CSVYQGVGANVLTF. The chain links TRBV29-1 to TRBJ2-6; TRBD1 aligns across 7 bases. Germline values: CDR1 SQVTM, CDR2 ANQGSEA. The CDR3 is 14 amino acids. J was trimmed by 3 bases and V by 5 bases; bases with no gene match: 4.

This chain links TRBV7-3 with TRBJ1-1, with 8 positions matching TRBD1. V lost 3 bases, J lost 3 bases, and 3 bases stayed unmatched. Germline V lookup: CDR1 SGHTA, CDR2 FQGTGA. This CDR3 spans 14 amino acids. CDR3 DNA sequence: TGTGCCAGCAGCTTCGGGACAGGTCACACTGAAGCTTTCTTT. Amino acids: CASSFGTGHTEAFF.